The 8 T cell receptor beta chains below come from one sample, sequenced in a study of OX40 agonist ivuxolimab in advanced cancers. Measured with immunoSEQ multiplex PCR; TCRdb has only the in-frame clones, and not every one. The sample holds nearly 80,000 clones, 75% to 95% seen once. The sequencing used CD4+ or CD8+ T cells sorted from blood, collected in a trial of the OX40 agonist ivuxolimab. The receptors were sampled from an adult with an advanced solid tumor such as melanoma, head and neck, liver or kidney cancer.

This chain uses TRBV4-1 with TRBJ1-1; tentative D call: TRBD1 (5 bases). Trimming cost V 1 base and J 1 base, with 13 bases left between them. Germline V gene lookup returns CDR1 MGHRA and CDR2 YSYEKL. The CDR3 extends over 16 amino acids. CDR3 bases: TGCGCCAGCAGCCAAGGTGAGGGACGGACGAACACTGAAGCTTTCTTT. This sequence encodes CASSQGEGRTNTEAFF.

The V call is TRBV14, the J call TRBJ1-6; D is ambiguous. V lost 0 bases, J lost 9 bases, and 3 bases lay in between. The germline CDR1 and CDR2 sequences are SGHDN and FVKESK. The CDR3 has 12 residues. The CDR3 loop is CASSQEPSPLHF. CDR3 nucleotides: TGTGCCAGCAGCCAAGAACCTTCACCCCTCCACTTT. The complete variable domain, with remaining parts taken from reference TRBV14 and TRBJ1-6, reads EAGVTQFPSHSVIEKGQTVTLRCDPISGHDNLYWYRRVMGKEIKFLLHFVKESKQDESGMPNNRFLAERTGGTYSTLKVQPAELEDSGVYFCASSQEPSPLHFGNGTRLTVT.

The V call is TRBV28, the J call TRBJ2-2; D gene unclear. From germline, CDR1 is MDHEN and CDR2 SYDVKM. This CDR3 is built from 15 residues. Trimming removed 3 bases at V and 5 bases at J, with 13 bases between. CDR3 DNA sequence: TGTGCCAGCAGTTTGCGTCTAGAGAATACCGGGGAGCTGTTTTTT. It translates to CASSLRLENTGELFF.

The rearrangement links TRBV5-1 to TRBJ2-2, with D perhaps being TRBD1 or TRBD2 (5 bases each). This CDR3 is 15 amino acids long. V was pared by 4 bases and J by 7 bases, with 17 bases between. Germline V CDR1 and CDR2: SGHRS, YFSETQ. The CDR3 sequence is CASSRDLAGNGELFF. In nucleotides, the CDR3 is TGCGCCAGCAGCAGGGACCTAGCCGGGAACGGGGAGCTGTTTTTT.

The chain has TRBV10-3 and TRBJ2-7; D is possibly TRBD2 (7 bases). The CDR3 totals 15 residues. The germline gives CDR1 ENHRY, CDR2 SYGVKD. V dropped 3 bases and J dropped 3 bases, with 15 bases sitting between them. The CDR3 coding sequence is TGTGCCATCAGTGACCGGGGGGCCGGCGACTACGAGCAGTACTTC. As protein: CAISDRGAGDYEQYF.

The CDR3 DNA is TGTGCCAGCATGGAAGCTCCGGTGAGGAATGAAAAACTGTTTTTT. This codes for CASMEAPVRNEKLFF. This rearrangement joins TRBV28 to TRBJ1-4; no clear D gene. Germline CDR1 and CDR2: MDHEN and SYDVKM. Between the trimmed V and J ends, which lost 7 bases and 5 bases, there was a span of 17 bases. This CDR3 is built from 15 residues.

The rearrangement uses TRBV10-3 and TRBJ2-2; D may correspond to TRBD1 or TRBD2 (5 bases each). The CDR3 covers 14 residues. Germline CDR1 and CDR2: ENHRY and SYGVKD. The V end was cut by 4 bases, the J end by 4 bases, with 10 bases between. The CDR3 DNA follows: TGTGCCATCAGTGTCGGGGCGGGCACCGGGGAGCTGTTTTTT. It specifies CAISVGAGTGELFF.

This clone was counted once. The J gene is TRBJ1-2, the V gene TRBV5-6; no definite D call. Germline values: CDR1 SGHDT, CDR2 YYEEEE. This CDR3 region has 10 residues. V lost 0 bases and J lost 7, with 1 base in between. CDR3: CASSLGGYTF. The CDR3 nucleotides read TGTGCCAGCAGCTTGGGTGGCTACACCTTC. Drawing the rest from reference TRBV5-6 and TRBJ1-2, the complete variable domain is DAGVTQSPTHLIKTRGQQVTLRCSPKSGHDTVSWYQQALGQGPQFIFQYYEEEERQRGNFPDRFSGHQFPNYSSELNVNALLLGDSALYLCASSLGGYTFGSGTRLTVV.